The present T cell receptor beta chain was sequenced within a study of T cell responses to AZD1222 COVID-19 vaccine. Study observations and caveats: No repertoire was sampled before or during the peak T cell response, only after it. Baseline seropositivity characterized only six AZD1222 recipients. There were mostly white British donors and more females than males, and clonal diversity was possibly underestimated.

A remark on this clone: Its antigen is currently unknown.

Generated by immunoSEQ multiplex PCR, the TCRdb table keeps only in-frame clones and is missing some. The sample shows approximately 110,000 clones, 92% of them seen only once. Second-dose recipients at about 4 or about 12 weeks were treated as one pooled group. Looked up from germline, CDR1 is MNHNY and CDR2 is SVGAGI (reference sequence). J gave up 2 bases and V 5 bases, and 2 bases lay outside the gene matches. This CDR3 has 14 amino acids. The chain carries TRBV6-6 and TRBJ1-4; TRBD1 matches at 7 bases. The sequence derives from an adult who received the AZD1222 COVID-19 vaccine. The source was peripheral blood, collected 28 days after the second AZD1222 dose. The CDR3 bases are TGTGCCAGCAGTCCGACAGGGACTAATGAAAAACTGTTTTTT. Its protein is CASSPTGTNEKLFF.